One sample yielded the 22 T cell receptor beta chains listed below, sequenced in a study of identical twins. Via MiXCR, TCRdb re-called the 5' RACE reads, giving one row per CDR3 protein. The sample records roughly 710,000 distinct CDR3 sequences, 5.5% to 7.5% being singletons. The sample consisted of naive T cells sorted from blood. These receptors all stem from a young man in good health.

This clonotype was seen many times. The gene calls are TRBV10-3 and TRBJ1-5; no clear D gene. Germline CDR1 is ENHRY and CDR2 is SYGVKD. With 8 bases removed from V and 0 bases from J, the gap between germline ends came to 8 bases. This CDR3 spans 13 amino acids. The CDR3 region is CAIAAYSNQPQHF. CDR3 bases: TGTGCCATCGCAGCTTATAGCAATCAGCCCCAGCATTTT.

This clonotype was seen a handful of times. The chain combines TRBV3-1 with TRBJ2-5, with no clear D. Germline CDR1 reads LGHDT; CDR2 reads YNNKEL (reference sequence). V lost 5 bases, J lost 5 bases, and 9 bases lay in between. CDR3 length: 12 residues. The CDR3 nucleotides are TGTGCCAGCAGCTCCAACGATGAGACCCAGTACTTC. Translating gives CASSSNDETQYF.

At least ten counts were recorded for this clonotype. The chain couples TRBV29-1 to TRBJ1-4; D is undetermined. CDR3 length: 13 residues. Per germline, CDR1 SQVTM and CDR2 ANQGSEA. V was pared by 0 bases and J by 5 bases, with 7 bases between. CDR3 coding DNA: TGCAGCGTTGAAGAACAGTTAAATGAAAAACTGTTTTTT. It translates to CSVEEQLNEKLFF.

This clonotype was picked up a small number of times. The chain recombines TRBV18 with TRBJ1-5, with a weak D call TRBD1 (6 bases). CDR3 length equals 14 residues. Trimming pared 2 bases from V and 7 bases from J, leaving 12 bases between. Germline CDR1 reads KGHSH; CDR2 reads LQKENI. CDR3 region: CASSPGGARQPQHF. CDR3 in DNA: TGTGCCAGCTCACCAGGGGGGGCCCGGCAGCCCCAGCATTTT.

CDR3 sequence reads: CASSPLTRSGETQYF. In DNA form, the CDR3 reads TGTGCCAGCTCACCCTTGACTCGGTCCGGGGAGACCCAGTACTTC. The rearrangement uses TRBV18 and TRBJ2-5, with D unclear. V shed 3 bases and J shed 5 bases, with 16 bases lying between them. The germline V gene encodes CDR1 KGHSH and CDR2 LQKENI. This CDR3 is built from 15 residues. The full variable domain, with the rest looked up from reference TRBV18 and TRBJ2-5, is NAGVMQNPRHLVRRRGQEARLRCSPMKGHSHVYWYRQLPEEGLKFMVYLQKENIIDESGMPKERFSAEFPKEGPSILRIQQVVRGDSAAYFCASSPLTRSGETQYFGPGTRLLVL.

This clonotype was counted at least ten times. The chain links TRBV15 to TRBJ2-3, with D possibly TRBD2 on 5 matching bases. The germline CDR1 and CDR2 sequences are LNHNV and YYDKDF (reference sequence). Trimming left V 0 bases short and J 6 bases short, with 13 bases between. This CDR3 is built from 15 residues. The CDR3 here is CATSRDGSRTDTQYF. The CDR3 bases are TGTGCCACCAGCAGAGATGGGAGCAGGACGGATACGCAGTATTTT.

This clonotype was found many times. J is TRBJ2-7 and V is TRBV7-9; 12 positions agree with TRBD1. Germline CDR1 and CDR2: SEHNR and FQNEAQ (reference sequence). Trimming cost V 6 bases and J 4 bases; bases outside gene matches: 10. The CDR3 sequence is 16 residues long. CDR3 in DNA: TGTGCCAGCAGTTACAAAATGGGACAGGGGGCGTACGAGCAGTACTTC. Protein sequence: CASSYKMGQGAYEQYF.

The V call is TRBV20-1, the J call TRBJ2-1; TRBD1 aligns across 9 bases. The germline V gene has CDR1 DFQATT and CDR2 SNEGSKA (reference sequence). CDR3 length: 14 residues. The ends lost 5 bases at V and 6 bases at J; junction bases unmatched: 8. CDR3: CSARRTGATNEQFF. For the CDR3, the DNA is TGCAGTGCTCGGAGGACAGGGGCGACCAATGAGCAGTTCTTC.

This clonotype was observed a handful of times. The chain carries TRBV29-1 and TRBJ2-2, with D perhaps matching TRBD1 (6 bases). CDR3 length: 12 residues. Germline V gene lookup returns CDR1 SQVTM and CDR2 ANQGSEA. The ends were cut back, 4 bases at V and 7 bases at J, with 10 bases in the middle. The CDR3 nucleotides are TGCAGCGTTGCAGGGGAAGTCGGGGAGCTGTTTTTT. It encodes CSVAGEVGELFF.

This clonotype was picked up many times. This sequence joins TRBV27 and TRBJ2-3; D is undetermined. V lost 5 bases to trimming and J lost 2 bases, with 5 bases between them. CDR3 length: 12 amino acids. Germline lookup yields CDR1 MNHEY and CDR2 SMNVEV (reference sequence). The CDR3 here is CASSTYTDTQYF. The CDR3, as DNA: TGTGCCAGCAGTACATACACAGATACGCAGTATTTT.

At least ten counts were recorded for this clonotype. The rearrangement joins TRBV12-3 or TRBV12-4 to TRBJ1-3, with D possibly matching TRBD1 (5 bases). CDR3 length: 14 residues. Trimming took 3 bases from V and 3 from J, leaving 9 bases between them. CDR3 region: CASSFGGIGNTIYF. The DNA of the CDR3 is TGTGCCAGCAGTTTTGGGGGTATTGGAAACACCATATATTTT.

There are many counts of this clonotype. The V gene is TRBV4-1, the J gene TRBJ2-1; D may be TRBD1 (6 bases). This CDR3 contains 15 residues. Trimming stripped 1 base from V and 1 base from J, with 8 bases between. From germline, CDR1 is MGHRA and CDR2 YSYEKL. CDR3 DNA: TGCGCCAGCAGCCAAGGACAGGTTTCCTACAATGAGCAGTTCTTC. It specifies CASSQGQVSYNEQFF.

CDR3 in DNA: TGTGCCTGGAGTGTTTACCCTAGCTACAATGAGCAGTTCTTC. Translation: CAWSVYPSYNEQFF. This rearrangement joins TRBV30 to TRBJ2-1; D is unresolved. This CDR3 is built from 14 residues. With 0 bases removed from V and 3 bases from J, the gap between germline ends came to 9 bases. Germline V gene lookup returns CDR1 GTSNPN and CDR2 SVGIG (reference sequence). The complete variable domain, with remaining parts taken from reference TRBV30 and TRBJ2-1, reads SQTIHQWPATLVQPVGSPLSLECTVEGTSNPNLYWYRQAAGRGLQLLFYSVGIGQISSEVPQNLSASRPQDRQFILSSKKLLLSDSGFYLCAWSVYPSYNEQFFGPGTRLTVL.

This clonotype occurred many times. This chain joins TRBV5-1 and TRBJ1-1; D is possibly TRBD1 (5 bases). V was shortened by 6 bases and J by 4 bases, with 16 bases between the two germline ends. CDR1 and CDR2 from the germline V gene are SGHRS and YFSETQ. The CDR3 consists of 14 residues. The CDR3 DNA reads as TGCGCCAGCACCCCTCGGGGCCGGGGCACTGAAGCTTTCTTT. It encodes CASTPRGRGTEAFF.

In its sample, this clonotype was seen a few times. The gene calls are TRBV15 and TRBJ2-4; no definite D call. Germline lookup yields CDR1 LNHNV and CDR2 YYDKDF (reference sequence). The CDR3 is 14 residues long. V was shortened by 0 bases and J by 13 bases, with 16 bases between the two germline ends. In nucleotides, the CDR3 is TGTGCCACCAGCAGAGATAGAGGAAGGGTGATCCAGTACTTC. Its translation: CATSRDRGRVIQYF.

The chain uses TRBV2 and TRBJ2-1, with 7 bases identical to TRBD2. The CDR3 runs 17 residues. V shed 9 bases and J 10 bases; nucleotides not matched to a gene: 24. Germline V gives CDR1 SNHLY, CDR2 FYNNEI. CDR3: CASWSASGPDLFWEQFF. The CDR3 DNA is TGTGCCAGTTGGTCGGCTAGCGGACCGGATCTTTTTTGGGAGCAGTTCTTC.

This clonotype was detected many times. The chain recombines TRBV29-1 with TRBJ2-7, with TRBD2 identical over 11 bases. V shed 5 bases, J shed 0 bases, and the junction held 3 bases outside the gene matches. Germline V gene sequence: CDR1 SQVTM, CDR2 ANQGSEA. This CDR3 contains 14 residues. The CDR3: CSVKLAGVSYEQYF. DNA of the CDR3: TGCAGCGTTAAACTAGCGGGAGTCTCCTACGAGCAGTACTTC.

The CDR3 loop reads CASAKGRIQETQYF. The DNA for the CDR3 is TGTGCCAGCGCGAAAGGGAGGATCCAAGAGACCCAGTACTTC. The chain combines TRBV6-1 with TRBJ2-5; perhaps TRBD2 as D (6 bases). The CDR3 sequence is 14 residues long. CDR1 is MNHNS and CDR2 is SASEGT in the germline V gene. V was cut by 8 bases and J by 1 base, with 14 bases left in between.

This clonotype was seen a handful of times. This chain connects TRBV20-1 to TRBJ2-7, with a possible D match to TRBD1 (6 bases). Germline V gene data show CDR1 as DFQATT and CDR2 as SNEGSKA (reference sequence). The V gene lost 0 bases and the J gene lost 3 bases, with 18 bases spanning the gap. This CDR3 has 16 residues. The DNA for the CDR3 is TGCAGTGCTAGAGAGACACGCTGGGGGCGCCACTACGAGCAGTACTTC. This translates into CSARETRWGRHYEQYF.

There are many counts of this clonotype. The chain employs TRBV24-1 and TRBJ2-1; no reliable D call. Looked up from germline, CDR1 is KGHDR and CDR2 is SFDVKD. The CDR3 sequence is 11 residues long. The V end was cut by 7 bases, the J end by 6 bases, with 6 bases between. The CDR3 loop reads CATSIGNEQFF. The DNA of the CDR3 is TGTGCCACCAGCATCGGCAATGAGCAGTTCTTC.

This clonotype was seen at least ten times. The genes are TRBV20-1 and TRBJ1-2; TRBD1 is a possible D gene (5 bases). The CDR3 has 13 residues. Germline V gene data show CDR1 as DFQATT and CDR2 as SNEGSKA (reference sequence). V was clipped by 5 bases and J by 5 bases, with 15 bases between them. The CDR3 loop is CSARDSGSYGYTF. CDR3 nucleotides: TGCAGTGCTCGGGACTCAGGATCATATGGCTACACCTTC.

This clonotype was found many times. The chain recombines TRBV6-5 with TRBJ2-7; tentatively, D is TRBD1 (5 bases). This CDR3 has 16 residues. Germline assignment: CDR1 MNHEY and CDR2 SVGAGI. Trimming removed 1 base at V and 1 base at J, with 14 bases between. In DNA form, the CDR3 reads TGTGCCAGCAGTTACTATCCTACAGGCAGATCCTACGAGCAGTACTTC. This encodes CASSYYPTGRSYEQYF.